The next 26 T cell receptor beta chains were all read from a single sample in a study of T cells after yellow fever vaccination. TCRdb redid the calling of the 5' RACE reads with MiXCR, one entry per CDR3 protein. There are 610,000 or so distinct CDR3 sequences in the sample; 12% occur only once, and 14% to 15% lies in the top ten. The sample consisted of PBMCs, taken on the day of the yellow fever booster vaccination. The receptors here all came from a man aged 25-45 years who received the YFV17D yellow fever vaccine.

V and J are TRBV6-2 or TRBV6-3 and TRBJ2-1, with a weak D call TRBD2 (5 bases). CDR3 length equals 18 residues. Germline V CDR1 and CDR2: MNHEY, SVGEGT. Trimming shortened V by 4 bases and J by 1 base, and 20 bases separated the two germline ends. The CDR3 DNA follows: TGTGCCAGCAGTTCCCCCGGCGGAGGTGGAAGGTCCTACAATGAGCAGTTCTTC. This gives the protein CASSSPGGGGRSYNEQFF.

This clonotype was seen a few times. The chain carries TRBV4-3 and TRBJ2-1, with TRBD1 as a possible D gene (6 bases). Trimming pared 1 base from V and 6 bases from J, leaving 10 bases between. The CDR3 length is 14 residues. CDR1 and CDR2 from the germline V gene are LGHNA and YSLEER. This CDR3 is CASSQATGTNEQFF. The CDR3 DNA reads as TGCGCCAGCAGCCAAGCCACAGGGACCAATGAGCAGTTCTTC.

The V and J genes are TRBV10-2 and TRBJ2-7, with TRBD1 matching 9 bases. This CDR3 region has 15 residues. In germline, CDR1 is WSHSY, CDR2 SAAADI. The V segment lost 3 bases and the J segment 6 bases; nucleotides outside the gene matches: 9. CDR3 sequence reads: CASSETGTGIGEQYF. CDR3 DNA sequence: TGCGCCAGCAGTGAAACCGGGACAGGGATTGGCGAGCAGTACTTC.

The V gene is TRBV5-1, the J gene TRBJ2-1, with 8 positions matching TRBD1. The CDR3 has 16 residues. In germline, CDR1 is SGHRS, CDR2 YFSETQ. The ends lost 3 bases at V and 5 bases at J; junction bases unmatched: 10. The CDR3 sequence is CASSSGDRNLNNEQFF. The CDR3 bases are TGCGCCAGCAGCTCGGGGGACAGGAACCTGAACAATGAGCAGTTCTTC.

V gene TRBV29-1 combines with J gene TRBJ1-2, with 9 bases that match TRBD1. Per germline, CDR1 SQVTM and CDR2 ANQGSEA. V shed 5 bases, J shed 5 bases, and the junction held 3 bases outside the gene matches. This CDR3 region has 12 residues. For the CDR3, the DNA is TGCAGCGTTAGAGGGACAGGGTATGGCTACACCTTC. Translation gives CSVRGTGYGYTF.

This chain uses TRBV6-5 with TRBJ2-5; the match to TRBD2 covers 9 bases. Germline V CDR1 and CDR2: MNHEY, SVGAGI. The CDR3 runs 18 residues. The junction had 10 bases not matched to a gene; V was cut back by 0 bases and J by 2 bases. The CDR3 DNA reads TGTGCCAGCAGTTACTCGAAACGGACTAGCGCCTCGCAAGAGACCCAGTACTTC. Translated, it gives CASSYSKRTSASQETQYF.

This clonotype was found a few times. Written as DNA, the CDR3 is TGTGCCATCAGTGAGGCGGAGGCGGACAGGGTATGGGGACAAGAGACCCAGTACTTC. Translation: CAISEAEADRVWGQETQYF. The chain links TRBV10-3 to TRBJ2-5, with 8 nucleotides matching TRBD1. With V trimmed by 2 bases and J by 2 bases, 16 bases remained unmatched. Germline lookup yields CDR1 ENHRY and CDR2 SYGVKD. The CDR3 runs 19 residues.

This clonotype has more than one count but fewer than ten. The rearrangement links TRBV20-1 to TRBJ2-3; TRBD2 agrees at 9 bases. The CDR3 runs 14 residues. Per germline, CDR1 DFQATT and CDR2 SNEGSKA (reference sequence). V shed 6 bases and J 2 bases; nucleotides not matched to a gene: 6. CDR3 sequence reads: CSAATSGTTDTQYF. The CDR3 nucleotides are TGCAGTGCCGCGACTAGCGGCACCACAGATACGCAGTATTTT.

A few counts support this clonotype. The chain carries TRBV15 and TRBJ2-1, with 7 positions matching TRBD2. The CDR3 loop spans 13 amino acids. V dropped 4 bases and J dropped 7; count of bases not matched to a gene: 4. Germline V gives CDR1 LNHNV, CDR2 YYDKDF (reference sequence). Written as DNA, the CDR3 is TGTGCCACCAGCATAGGACTAGGGAATGAGCAGTTCTTC. Protein sequence: CATSIGLGNEQFF.

This clonotype was counted many times. V and J are TRBV29-1 and TRBJ2-1; weak D call: TRBD2 (6 bases). Germline V gene sequence: CDR1 SQVTM, CDR2 ANQGSEA. The V gene lost 5 bases and the J gene lost 6 bases, with 17 bases spanning the gap. This CDR3 region has 14 residues. As DNA, the CDR3 is TGCAGCGTTCGGGGCGGAGGGGAGAGCAATGAGCAGTTCTTC. It translates to CSVRGGGESNEQFF.

This clonotype showed up many times. The chain recombines TRBV12-3 or TRBV12-4 with TRBJ2-2, with D unclear. CDR3 length: 15 amino acids. Between the trimmed V and J ends, which lost 5 bases and 4 bases, there was a span of 14 bases. DNA of the CDR3: TGTGCCAGCAGTCCCGGAGATACAACCACCGGGGAGCTGTTTTTT. Residues: CASSPGDTTTGELFF.

Ten or more counts support this clonotype. V is TRBV12-3 or TRBV12-4 and J is TRBJ2-2; no reliable D call. V dropped 11 bases and J dropped 6 bases, with 13 bases sitting between them. The CDR3 consists of 12 residues. The CDR3: CAGTEGAGELFF. The CDR3 region has the DNA TGTGCCGGCACCGAAGGCGCCGGGGAGCTGTTTTTT.

The chain employs TRBV12-3 or TRBV12-4 and TRBJ1-2; tentatively, D is TRBD1 (5 bases). V was trimmed by 3 bases and J by 7 bases, leaving 15 bases between them. This CDR3 is 14 amino acids long. The CDR3 region is CASSFGAVSSGYTF. The CDR3 DNA sequence: TGTGCCAGCAGTTTCGGGGCAGTTAGTAGTGGCTACACCTTC.

The chain carries TRBV28 and TRBJ2-1, with D possibly matching TRBD2 (5 bases). CDR1 and CDR2 from the germline V gene are MDHEN and SYDVKM. Trimming shortened V by 7 bases and J by 8 bases, and 9 bases separated the two germline ends. This CDR3 is built from 11 residues. As DNA, the CDR3 is TGTGCCAGCATAGGGAGCCATGAGCAGTTCTTC. Its translation is CASIGSHEQFF.

This chain joins TRBV12-3 or TRBV12-4 and TRBJ2-7; 10 bases fit TRBD2. Germline trimming cut 6 bases from V and 4 bases from J; bases unmatched to any gene: 15. The CDR3 contains 17 residues. Here the CDR3 DNA reads TGTGCCAGCAGCTCCAAACCCGGGACTAGCGATTTTTACGAGCAGTACTTC. It yields the protein CASSSKPGTSDFYEQYF.

This rearrangement joins TRBV29-1 to TRBJ2-5; TRBD2 aligns across 12 bases. CDR3 length: 15 residues. Germline V gene lookup returns CDR1 SQVTM and CDR2 ANQGSEA. With V trimmed by 5 bases and J by 4 bases, 8 bases remained unmatched. The CDR3 nucleotides read TGCAGCGTTTTCCGACTAGCGGGAGAGGGAGAGACCCAGTACTTC. Translation gives CSVFRLAGEGETQYF.

This chain connects TRBV5-1 to TRBJ2-1; TRBD1 matches at 12 bases. The length of the CDR3 is 15 residues. Looked up from germline, CDR1 is SGHRS and CDR2 is YFSETQ. Trimming removed 4 bases from V and 10 bases from J; junction bases left unmatched: 9. The chain's CDR3 is CASSDAGTGGNEQFF. The CDR3 nucleotides read TGCGCCAGCAGCGACGCGGGGACAGGGGGCAACGAGCAGTTCTTC.

The V and J genes are TRBV2 and TRBJ2-1; TRBD2 might be the D (5 bases). This CDR3 region has 14 residues. From germline, CDR1 is SNHLY and CDR2 FYNNEI. V shed 11 bases and J shed 9 bases, with 23 bases lying between them. The CDR3 sequence is CAGIWSGSLGEQFF. The CDR3 DNA follows: TGTGCCGGGATCTGGAGCGGAAGCCTGGGTGAGCAGTTCTTC.

The chain has TRBV2 and TRBJ2-6; unclear D gene. The CDR3 is made up of 13 amino acids. Germline loops: CDR1 SNHLY, CDR2 FYNNEI. V shed 7 bases and J shed 2 bases, with 6 bases lying between them. This chain's CDR3 is CASKLAGANVLTF. The CDR3 DNA reads TGTGCCAGCAAACTGGCTGGGGCCAACGTCCTGACTTTC.

This clonotype was seen a handful of times. V and J are TRBV12-3 or TRBV12-4 and TRBJ2-7; the match to TRBD2 covers 10 bases. The CDR3 totals 13 residues. J was trimmed by 6 bases and V by 4 bases; bases with no gene match: 3. Here the CDR3 DNA reads TGTGCCAGCAGTTCTAGCGGGAGTCGCGAGCAGTACTTC. This codes for CASSSSGSREQYF.

In its sample, this clonotype was seen a few times. The chain joins TRBV12-3 or TRBV12-4 to TRBJ2-7; D unresolved. V shed 5 bases and J shed 3 bases, with 14 bases lying between them. CDR3 size: 14 residues. The CDR3 DNA sequence: TGTGCCAGCAGTCACGGGTCACGCAGCTACGAGCAGTACTTC. This gives the protein CASSHGSRSYEQYF.

This clonotype was detected only a few times. V usage is TRBV7-9 and J usage is TRBJ2-1, with 7 nucleotides matching TRBD2. The V gene end was trimmed by 5 bases and the J gene end by 15 bases; junction bases not matched to a gene: 13. Germline V gene sequence: CDR1 SEHNR, CDR2 FQNEAQ (reference sequence). This CDR3 region has 13 residues. This chain's CDR3 is CASSRRSGLDRFF. CDR3 nucleotides: TGTGCCAGCAGCCGACGGAGCGGACTAGATCGGTTCTTC.

The V gene is TRBV20-1, the J gene TRBJ2-7, with D possibly matching TRBD1 (6 bases). Germline V CDR1 and CDR2: DFQATT, SNEGSKA (reference sequence). This CDR3 contains 14 residues. V was pared by 3 bases and J by 2 bases, with 14 bases between. This CDR3 reads CSARVQGKTYEQYF. CDR3 bases: TGCAGTGCTAGGGTACAGGGAAAGACCTACGAGCAGTACTTC.

As regards this clonotype: At one of its ends the junction is not consistent with the germline gene, which may arise from a read error. V is TRBV20-1 and J is TRBJ2-7, with 7 bases fitting TRBD2. This CDR3 has 16 amino acids. The germline V gene has CDR1 DFQATT and CDR2 SNEGSKA (reference sequence). The CDR3 sequence is CCARWAGVLGGPEQYF. The DNA of the CDR3 is TGCTGTGCTAGATGGGCGGGAGTCCTGGGTGGACCCGAGCAGTACTTC.

In the case of this clonotype: An end of the junction does not agree with germline; a read error may underlie this. V and J are TRBV6-1 and TRBJ2-5; 16 bases are a match to TRBD2. The CDR3 is 16 amino acids. In germline, CDR1 is MNHNS, CDR2 SASEGT. The CDR3 here is CTSSQGTSGGEETQYF. The CDR3 bases are TGTACCAGCAGTCAGGGGACTAGCGGGGGGGAGGAGACCCAGTACTTC.

In this sample, this clonotype turned up a few times. The rearrangement joins TRBV29-1 to TRBJ2-3; 7 nucleotides match TRBD2. V shed 4 bases, J shed 6 bases, and the junction held 10 bases outside the gene matches. The CDR3 has 14 amino acids. The germline V gene has CDR1 SQVTM and CDR2 ANQGSEA. The CDR3 DNA follows: TGCAGCGTTGTTGCGGGAGTTCTTCGGGATACGCAGTATTTT. Amino acid sequence: CSVVAGVLRDTQYF.